A selection of T cell receptor beta chains follows, all from one sample in a study of CXCR3-negative and CXCR3-positive naive CD8 T cells. TCRdb reprocessed the 5' RACE reads and reports one entry per CDR3 protein, with no DNA. Its table lists around 61,000 distinct CDR3 sequences. Input material: naive CXCR3+ CD8+ T cells from blood. The receptors come from a human donor in good health. Some clones in this sample may be carry-over from other donors' samples. Each CDR3 is given with its conserved first and last residue. Fields, in order: V gene, J gene, CDR3 protein.

V gene: TRBV5-1; J gene: TRBJ2-2; CDR3 protein: CASSLGSPMIGELFF
V gene: TRBV12-3/TRBV12-4; J gene: TRBJ2-7; CDR3 protein: CASSLGESSYEQYF
V gene: TRBV9; J gene: TRBJ2-1; CDR3 protein: CASSVRASSYNEQFF
V gene: TRBV12-3/TRBV12-4; J gene: TRBJ1-5; CDR3 protein: CASSTGAGPYSNQPQHF
V gene: TRBV2; J gene: TRBJ1-6; CDR3 protein: CASSEVGQDNSPLHF
V gene: TRBV19; J gene: TRBJ1-2; CDR3 protein: CASSMVLRGPDGYTF
V gene: TRBV20-1; J gene: TRBJ1-2; CDR3 protein: CSARDRSQGVYGYTF
V gene: TRBV5-1; J gene: TRBJ2-7; CDR3 protein: CASSFGQAYEQYF
V gene: TRBV28; J gene: TRBJ2-7; CDR3 protein: CASSLKYEQYF
V gene: TRBV6-5; J gene: TRBJ1-1; CDR3 protein: CASSFGVGRQNTEAFF
V gene: TRBV12-5; J gene: TRBJ1-1; CDR3 protein: CASGLASTGVDTEAFF
V gene: TRBV4-1; J gene: TRBJ1-1; CDR3 protein: CASSPGPQMNTEAFF
V gene: TRBV6-2/TRBV6-3; J gene: TRBJ1-5; CDR3 protein: CASSPIVRTGSYQPQHF
V gene: TRBV11-3; J gene: TRBJ2-3; CDR3 protein: CASSLDTTDTQYF
V gene: TRBV7-9; J gene: TRBJ2-7; CDR3 protein: CASIRGSSYEQYF
V gene: TRBV6-2/TRBV6-3; J gene: TRBJ1-1; CDR3 protein: CASTSEGRFTEAFF
V gene: TRBV20-1; J gene: TRBJ2-1; CDR3 protein: CSARTLGNEQFF
V gene: TRBV29-1; J gene: TRBJ2-6; CDR3 protein: CGGLSGANVLTF
V gene: TRBV7-9; J gene: TRBJ2-1; CDR3 protein: CASSPKIGGGDSYNEQFF
V gene: TRBV20-1; J gene: TRBJ2-2; CDR3 protein: CSANNPGLATGELFF
V gene: TRBV7-9; J gene: TRBJ1-2; CDR3 protein: CASSSPGSNYGYTF
V gene: TRBV28; J gene: TRBJ2-7; CDR3 protein: CASSLVGTGYNEQYF
V gene: TRBV13; J gene: TRBJ2-7; CDR3 protein: CASILRRDQAYEQYF
V gene: TRBV7-6; J gene: TRBJ1-2; CDR3 protein: CASSLNRDYGYTF
V gene: TRBV29-1; J gene: TRBJ2-7; CDR3 protein: CSVVPGNGEQYF
V gene: TRBV9; J gene: TRBJ2-5; CDR3 protein: CASSVDSGETQYF
V gene: TRBV7-9; J gene: TRBJ2-1; CDR3 protein: CASSSSPSPAGEQFF
V gene: TRBV28; J gene: TRBJ2-3; CDR3 protein: CASSDVAGGPVDTQYF
V gene: TRBV13; J gene: TRBJ2-1; CDR3 protein: CASSQVAASGGVSRSYNEQFF
V gene: TRBV28; J gene: TRBJ2-7; CDR3 protein: CASTSAIDLSDEQYF
V gene: TRBV18; J gene: TRBJ2-1; CDR3 protein: CASSPDNEQFF
V gene: TRBV29-1; J gene: TRBJ2-5; CDR3 protein: CSVPSQETQYF
V gene: TRBV6-5; J gene: TRBJ2-2; CDR3 protein: CASTFTGGELFF
V gene: TRBV10-3; J gene: TRBJ2-7; CDR3 protein: CAISEPGLAGLEQYF
V gene: TRBV27; J gene: TRBJ2-2; CDR3 protein: CASSFGVSGGNTGELFF
V gene: TRBV20-1; J gene: TRBJ2-7; CDR3 protein: CSARDLASEPYEQYF
V gene: TRBV23-1; J gene: TRBJ2-1; CDR3 protein: CASSQRGTGGDNEQFF
V gene: TRBV10-1; J gene: TRBJ1-5; CDR3 protein: CASTGQGLNQPQHF
V gene: TRBV7-9; J gene: TRBJ1-5; CDR3 protein: CASSFGASMDNQPQHF
V gene: TRBV4-1; J gene: TRBJ2-7; CDR3 protein: CASSTGQGRSYEQYF
V gene: TRBV27; J gene: TRBJ2-7; CDR3 protein: CASSSMGGMNEQYF
V gene: TRBV28; J gene: TRBJ2-2; CDR3 protein: CASSLGALTGELFF
V gene: TRBV9; J gene: TRBJ1-2; CDR3 protein: CASSAGVGYTF
V gene: TRBV7-6; J gene: TRBJ1-1; CDR3 protein: CASSSGQTNTEAFF
V gene: TRBV27; J gene: TRBJ2-7; CDR3 protein: CASSLSGGQYYEQYF
V gene: TRBV6-6; J gene: TRBJ1-1; CDR3 protein: CASSYSGQGYTEAFF
V gene: TRBV7-8; J gene: TRBJ1-5; CDR3 protein: CASSLVGGGYDQPQHF